This T cell receptor beta chain was sequenced during a study of cytomegalovirus exposure and HLA in healthy donors. The PCR contained 60 Vbeta and 13 Jbeta primers. TCRdb keeps only in-frame clones here, not all; method: immunoSEQ multiplex PCR. The sample table includes 50,000 or so clones. V was clipped by 6 bases and J by 8 bases, with 13 bases between them. CDR3 length: 12 amino acids. Germline CDR1 and CDR2: MDHEN and SYDVKM. This sequence was found in a woman in her forties in good health and CMV-seronegative. This rearrangement joins TRBV28 to TRBJ1-2; a weak D match, TRBD1 (5 bases). Sequenced material: PBMCs. CDR3 DNA: TGTGCCAGCAGGGACGGGGGGAACGGCTACACCTTC. This sequence encodes CASRDGGNGYTF.